This passage covers 10 T cell receptor beta chains from one sample sequenced in a study of blood T cell repertoires in COVID-19. Clones were read by immunoSEQ multiplex PCR, and TCRdb kept only the in-frame ones, dropping some. The repertoire holds approximately 50,000 clones, with more than 80% as singletons. The specimen sequenced was peripheral blood. These receptors all come from a man aged 55 to 70 with acute or convalescent COVID-19.

This chain joins TRBV6-5 and TRBJ1-2; 7 positions agree with TRBD1. J gave up 14 bases and V 5 bases, and 20 bases lay outside the gene matches. Germline V gene data show CDR1 as MNHEY and CDR2 as SVGAGI. CDR3 length: 15 residues. CDR3 bases: TGTGCCAGCAGTAAACAACCGGGACAGCAGACCGAGGGGACCTTC. The encoded protein is CASSKQPGQQTEGTF.

This chain joins TRBV30 and TRBJ1-5; possibly TRBD1 for D (6 bases). There are 14 residues in the CDR3. Germline CDR1 reads GTSNPN; CDR2 reads SVGIG (reference sequence). The V end lost 1 base, the J end lost 0 bases, and 7 bases lay between the germline ends. In nucleotides, the CDR3 is TGTGCCTGGAGTGGGGACACTAGCAATCAGCCCCAGCATTTT. Its protein product is CAWSGDTSNQPQHF.

This chain joins TRBV19 and TRBJ2-3; D may be TRBD1 (5 bases). The CDR3 has 16 residues. Germline V gives CDR1 LNHDA, CDR2 SQIVND (reference sequence). The V gene lost 3 bases and the J gene lost 2 bases, with 15 bases spanning the gap. The CDR3: CASSIRARSYTDTQYF. DNA for the CDR3: TGTGCCAGTAGTATCAGGGCACGGTCCTACACAGATACGCAGTATTTT.

The gene calls are TRBV7-8 and TRBJ1-1, with 9 bases fitting TRBD1. The CDR3 is 14 amino acids. With 4 bases clipped from V and 4 bases from J, the junction kept 4 bases outside the gene matches. Germline values: CDR1 SGHVS, CDR2 FQNEAQ. CDR3 amino acids: CASSSDRGITEAFF. The CDR3 nucleotides read TGTGCCAGCAGCTCCGACAGGGGGATCACTGAAGCTTTCTTT.

J is TRBJ1-2 and V is TRBV6-1, with D possibly being TRBD1 (5 bases). The V and J ends lost 5 bases and 7 bases respectively, with 20 bases between them. CDR1 MNHNS and CDR2 SASEGT come from the germline V gene. The CDR3 spans 15 residues. The CDR3 DNA is TGTGCCAGCAGTACCCCAGGGAGGCGAATAGGTGGCTACACCTTC. Translated, it gives CASSTPGRRIGGYTF.

J is TRBJ1-1 and V is TRBV19, with a weak D call TRBD1 (5 bases). Germline V gives CDR1 LNHDA, CDR2 SQIVND (reference sequence). The CDR3 contains 16 residues. V was pared by 7 bases and J by 3 bases, with 21 bases between. CDR3: CASKGELGREYTEAFF. The CDR3 DNA follows: TGTGCCAGTAAAGGGGAACTAGGGAGGGAGTACACTGAAGCTTTCTTT.

The rearrangement joins TRBV5-1 to TRBJ2-7; TRBD1 aligns across 8 bases. The CDR3 is 16 amino acids. V dropped 0 bases and J dropped 0; count of bases not matched to a gene: 5. Germline V gene sequence: CDR1 SGHRS, CDR2 YFSETQ. CDR3 sequence reads: CASSLVGTGSSYEQYF. As DNA, the CDR3 is TGCGCCAGCAGCTTGGTTGGGACAGGTAGCTCCTACGAGCAGTACTTC. Full variable domain (outside the CDR3, taken from reference TRBV5-1 and TRBJ2-7): KAGVTQTPRYLIKTRGQQVTLSCSPISGHRSVSWYQQTPGQGLQFLFEYFSETQRNKGNFPGRFSGRQFSNSRSEMNVSTLELGDSALYLCASSLVGTGSSYEQYFGPGTRLTVT.

The gene calls are TRBV4-1 and TRBJ2-7, with a tentative D call TRBD2 (5 bases). The CDR3 is 16 residues long. CDR1 is MGHRA and CDR2 is YSYEKL in the germline V gene. Trimming pared 4 bases from V and 7 bases from J, leaving 23 bases between. The CDR3 region is CASSPTNLRASGEQYF. The DNA of the CDR3 is TGCGCCAGCAGCCCGACAAATCTCCGGGCCTCGGGGGAGCAGTACTTC.

The chain joins TRBV4-1 to TRBJ2-5; 9 positions agree with TRBD1. The CDR3 has 15 amino acids. Germline values: CDR1 MGHRA, CDR2 YSYEKL. The junction had 3 bases not matched to a gene; V was cut back by 0 bases and J by 4 bases. CDR3 nucleotide sequence: TGCGCCAGCAGCCAAGACGGGACAGGGAGAGAGACCCAGTACTTC. The encoded protein is CASSQDGTGRETQYF.

This chain links TRBV2 with TRBJ1-6; the D gene is possibly TRBD1 (6 bases). V lost 6 bases and J 10 bases, leaving 13 bases between the germline ends. The CDR3 spans 13 residues. Germline CDR1 and CDR2: SNHLY and FYNNEI. The CDR3 here is CASRDTGQSPLHF. CDR3 DNA: TGTGCCAGCAGGGACACCGGACAGTCACCCCTCCACTTT.